This TCR beta chain was obtained from a study of HIV-infected children after antiretroviral therapy interruption. Overall study context: Interruption group median age roughly 8.9 years; continuous group about 8 years.

This clonotype was found many times. The TCR library was built from RNA with a 3' RACE protocol and unique molecular identifiers. One entry per CDR3 protein, called by TCRdb with MiXCR from the 3' RACE reads. The data show nearly 15,000 distinct CDR3 sequences, 3% to 3.5% seen once. Germline lookup yields CDR1 DFQATT and CDR2 SNEGSKA (reference sequence). The V segment lost 0 bases and the J segment 2 bases; nucleotides outside the gene matches: 7. There are 16 residues in the CDR3. Treatment in this sample: PENTA 11 planned treatment interruption arm or continuous ART arm. Cryopreserved PBMC samples required at least 5 million viable cells. Memory CD8+ CD45RO+ CD45RA- T cells were sorted from thawed PBMCs.

The sequences come from CD45RO+ CD8+ T cells from PBMCs, pooled from several time points, collected from a donor given antiretroviral therapy, either interrupted or continuous. Subset reported: memory CD8+ CD45RO+ CD45RA- T cells. The rearrangement links TRBV20-1 to TRBJ2-3; 8 positions match TRBD2. The clonotype originates from a pool of human donors with HIV. The CDR3 sequence: CSARDLGGADTDTQYF. The CDR3 region has the DNA TGCAGTGCTAGAGATCTCGGGGGGGCCGACACAGATACGCAGTATTTT.